Included here is one T cell receptor (beta chain) sequence, with context. Authors' data handling: Nucleated cell counts were estimated from reference gene primer amplification. Repertoires were generated with immunoSEQ multiplex PCR, while TCRdb's copy carries only in-frame clones and drops some. For V, J and clone size, that table is used; D and trimming come from the DNA. Here the sample spans approximately 190,000 clones, about 80% being singletons. The record originates from a study of blood T cell repertoires in COVID-19. Turning to the study itself: The study drew acute and convalescent COVID-19 samples from the United States, Italy and Spain.

This CDR3 is built from 11 residues. Germline CDR1 and CDR2: ENHRY and SYGVKD. V lost 7 bases and J lost 8, with 9 bases in between. V gene TRBV10-3 combines with J gene TRBJ1-3; a weak D match, TRBD1 (6 bases). Sequencing was carried out using peripheral blood. The sequence came from a man between 60 and 75 years old with acute or convalescent COVID-19. The CDR3 here is CAIKGGDTIYF. The CDR3 DNA sequence: TGTGCCATCAAAGGGGGGGACACCATATATTTT.